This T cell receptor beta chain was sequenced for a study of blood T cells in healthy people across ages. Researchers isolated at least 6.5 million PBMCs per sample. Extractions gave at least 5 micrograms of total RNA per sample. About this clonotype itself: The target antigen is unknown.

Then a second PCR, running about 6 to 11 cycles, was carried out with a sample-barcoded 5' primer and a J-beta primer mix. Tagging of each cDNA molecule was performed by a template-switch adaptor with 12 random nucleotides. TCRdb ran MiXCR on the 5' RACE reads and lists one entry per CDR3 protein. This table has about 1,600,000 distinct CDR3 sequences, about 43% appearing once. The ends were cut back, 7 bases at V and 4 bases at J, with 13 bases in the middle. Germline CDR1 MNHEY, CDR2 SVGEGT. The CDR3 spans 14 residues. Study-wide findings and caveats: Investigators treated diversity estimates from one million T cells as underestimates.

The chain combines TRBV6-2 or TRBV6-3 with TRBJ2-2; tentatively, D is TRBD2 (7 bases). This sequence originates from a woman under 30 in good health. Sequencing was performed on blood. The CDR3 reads CASNGGRTTGELFF. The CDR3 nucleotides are TGTGCCAGCAACGGGGGGCGAACCACCGGGGAGCTGTTTTTT.